A single sample is the source of the 8 T cell receptor beta chains below, sequenced in a study of control samples from healthy donors and cancer patients. The method was immunoSEQ multiplex PCR; TCRdb's version includes in-frame clones alone and lacks a portion of them. The sample includes around 85,000 clones, 90% to 95% of them seen just once. Input material: blood. These receptors were obtained from a woman younger than 35 in good health.

V usage is TRBV3-1 (or the pseudogene TRBV3-2) and J usage is TRBJ2-1; D possibly corresponds to TRBD1 (6 bases). Trimming took 4 bases from V and 9 from J, leaving 16 bases between them. Germline CDR1 reads LGHDT; CDR2 reads YNNKEL (reference sequence). The CDR3 covers 14 residues. CDR3 coding DNA: TGTGCCAGCAGCCCAATGGGGGCTGGGGTTGAGCAGTTCTTC. Translation: CASSPMGAGVEQFF.

V is TRBV7-2 and J is TRBJ2-5; 7 bases are shared with TRBD1. Trimming took 3 bases from V and 4 from J; bases not matched to a gene: 2. CDR3 length: 13 amino acids. Germline values: CDR1 SGHTA, CDR2 FQGNSA. In DNA, the CDR3 is TGTGCCAGCAGCTTGAGGGGGCCAGAGACCCAGTACTTC. As protein: CASSLRGPETQYF.

This chain joins TRBV6-2 or TRBV6-3 and TRBJ2-5; 8 bases align to TRBD2. The CDR3 has 16 amino acids. Germline-derived CDR1 and CDR2 are MNHEY and SVGEGT. V shed 0 bases and J 5 bases; nucleotides not matched to a gene: 8. The CDR3 is CASSYSIRGGTETQYF. The CDR3 DNA sequence: TGTGCCAGCAGTTACTCGATTCGGGGGGGGACGGAGACCCAGTACTTC.

In this sample, this clone turned up once. This chain joins TRBV5-6 and TRBJ2-7; 9 bases align to TRBD2. The CDR3 is made up of 15 amino acids. V was pared by 2 bases and J by 1 base, with 4 bases of the junction left unmatched. Germline-derived CDR1 and CDR2 are SGHDT and YYEEEE. As DNA, the CDR3 is TGTGCCAGCAGCTTTTTTAGCGGGGGATCCTACGAGCAGTACTTC. It yields the protein CASSFFSGGSYEQYF.

CDR3 DNA: TGTGCCAGCAGCGAGGTGTCAGATACGCAGTATTTT. Translated, it gives CASSEVSDTQYF. The chain employs TRBV6-5 and TRBJ2-3; D remains unclear. CDR1 and CDR2 from the germline V gene are MNHEY and SVGAGI. This CDR3 comprises 12 residues. V was trimmed by 6 bases and J by 4 bases, leaving 8 bases between them.

The V call is TRBV2, the J call TRBJ1-1, with 7 nucleotides matching TRBD1. V was pared by 10 bases and J by 0 bases, with 8 bases of the junction left unmatched. In germline, CDR1 is SNHLY, CDR2 FYNNEI. The CDR3 consists of 14 residues. Here the CDR3 DNA reads TGTGCCACTAGAAAGGGACAGTTGAACACTGAAGCTTTCTTT. Protein product: CATRKGQLNTEAFF.

V is TRBV7-2 and J is TRBJ2-4; 7 nucleotides match TRBD1. The CDR3 has 15 residues. Germline lookup yields CDR1 SGHTA and CDR2 FQGNSA. Trimming removed 4 bases from V and 3 bases from J; junction bases left unmatched: 6. The CDR3 region has the DNA TGTGCCAGCAGCTACCGACAGGGTGTCAAAAACATTCAGTACTTC. It encodes CASSYRQGVKNIQYF.

The J gene is TRBJ2-3, the V gene TRBV3-1 (or the pseudogene TRBV3-2); 8 positions agree with TRBD1. Germline V gene sequence: CDR1 LGHDT, CDR2 YNNKEL (reference sequence). CDR3 length equals 16 residues. V was clipped by 6 bases and J by 1 base; unmatched bases: 9. CDR3 coding DNA: TGTGCCAGCAGGCAGAGCAGGGGGCTACGCACAGATACGCAGTATTTT. It translates to CASRQSRGLRTDTQYF.